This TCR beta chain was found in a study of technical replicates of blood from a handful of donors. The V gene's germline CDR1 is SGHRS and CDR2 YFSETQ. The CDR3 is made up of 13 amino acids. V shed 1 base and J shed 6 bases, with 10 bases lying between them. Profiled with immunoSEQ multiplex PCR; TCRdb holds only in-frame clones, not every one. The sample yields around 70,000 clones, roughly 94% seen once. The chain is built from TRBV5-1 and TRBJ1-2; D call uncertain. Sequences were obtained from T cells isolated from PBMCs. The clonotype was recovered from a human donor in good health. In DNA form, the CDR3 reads TGCGCCAGCAGCTTGACAGCAACCCATGGCTACACCTTC. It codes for CASSLTATHGYTF. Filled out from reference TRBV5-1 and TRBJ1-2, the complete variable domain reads KAGVTQTPRYLIKTRGQQVTLSCSPISGHRSVSWYQQTPGQGLQFLFEYFSETQRNKGNFPGRFSGRQFSNSRSEMNVSTLELGDSALYLCASSLTATHGYTFGSGTRLTVV.